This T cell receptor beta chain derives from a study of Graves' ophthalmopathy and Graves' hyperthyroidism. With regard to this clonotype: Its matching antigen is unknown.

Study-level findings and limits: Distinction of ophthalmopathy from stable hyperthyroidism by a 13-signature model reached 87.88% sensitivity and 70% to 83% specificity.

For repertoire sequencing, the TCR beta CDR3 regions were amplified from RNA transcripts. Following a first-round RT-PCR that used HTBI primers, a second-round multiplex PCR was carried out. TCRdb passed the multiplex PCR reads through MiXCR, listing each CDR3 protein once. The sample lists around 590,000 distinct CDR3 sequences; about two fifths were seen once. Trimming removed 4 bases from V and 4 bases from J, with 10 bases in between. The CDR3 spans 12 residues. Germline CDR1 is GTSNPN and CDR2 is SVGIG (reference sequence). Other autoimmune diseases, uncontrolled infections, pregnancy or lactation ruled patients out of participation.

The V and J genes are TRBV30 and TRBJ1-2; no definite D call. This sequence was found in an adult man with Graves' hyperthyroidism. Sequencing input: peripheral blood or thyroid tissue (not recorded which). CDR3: CAWTSVRYGYTF. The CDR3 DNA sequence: TGTGCCTGGACCTCAGTGCGCTATGGCTACACCTTC.